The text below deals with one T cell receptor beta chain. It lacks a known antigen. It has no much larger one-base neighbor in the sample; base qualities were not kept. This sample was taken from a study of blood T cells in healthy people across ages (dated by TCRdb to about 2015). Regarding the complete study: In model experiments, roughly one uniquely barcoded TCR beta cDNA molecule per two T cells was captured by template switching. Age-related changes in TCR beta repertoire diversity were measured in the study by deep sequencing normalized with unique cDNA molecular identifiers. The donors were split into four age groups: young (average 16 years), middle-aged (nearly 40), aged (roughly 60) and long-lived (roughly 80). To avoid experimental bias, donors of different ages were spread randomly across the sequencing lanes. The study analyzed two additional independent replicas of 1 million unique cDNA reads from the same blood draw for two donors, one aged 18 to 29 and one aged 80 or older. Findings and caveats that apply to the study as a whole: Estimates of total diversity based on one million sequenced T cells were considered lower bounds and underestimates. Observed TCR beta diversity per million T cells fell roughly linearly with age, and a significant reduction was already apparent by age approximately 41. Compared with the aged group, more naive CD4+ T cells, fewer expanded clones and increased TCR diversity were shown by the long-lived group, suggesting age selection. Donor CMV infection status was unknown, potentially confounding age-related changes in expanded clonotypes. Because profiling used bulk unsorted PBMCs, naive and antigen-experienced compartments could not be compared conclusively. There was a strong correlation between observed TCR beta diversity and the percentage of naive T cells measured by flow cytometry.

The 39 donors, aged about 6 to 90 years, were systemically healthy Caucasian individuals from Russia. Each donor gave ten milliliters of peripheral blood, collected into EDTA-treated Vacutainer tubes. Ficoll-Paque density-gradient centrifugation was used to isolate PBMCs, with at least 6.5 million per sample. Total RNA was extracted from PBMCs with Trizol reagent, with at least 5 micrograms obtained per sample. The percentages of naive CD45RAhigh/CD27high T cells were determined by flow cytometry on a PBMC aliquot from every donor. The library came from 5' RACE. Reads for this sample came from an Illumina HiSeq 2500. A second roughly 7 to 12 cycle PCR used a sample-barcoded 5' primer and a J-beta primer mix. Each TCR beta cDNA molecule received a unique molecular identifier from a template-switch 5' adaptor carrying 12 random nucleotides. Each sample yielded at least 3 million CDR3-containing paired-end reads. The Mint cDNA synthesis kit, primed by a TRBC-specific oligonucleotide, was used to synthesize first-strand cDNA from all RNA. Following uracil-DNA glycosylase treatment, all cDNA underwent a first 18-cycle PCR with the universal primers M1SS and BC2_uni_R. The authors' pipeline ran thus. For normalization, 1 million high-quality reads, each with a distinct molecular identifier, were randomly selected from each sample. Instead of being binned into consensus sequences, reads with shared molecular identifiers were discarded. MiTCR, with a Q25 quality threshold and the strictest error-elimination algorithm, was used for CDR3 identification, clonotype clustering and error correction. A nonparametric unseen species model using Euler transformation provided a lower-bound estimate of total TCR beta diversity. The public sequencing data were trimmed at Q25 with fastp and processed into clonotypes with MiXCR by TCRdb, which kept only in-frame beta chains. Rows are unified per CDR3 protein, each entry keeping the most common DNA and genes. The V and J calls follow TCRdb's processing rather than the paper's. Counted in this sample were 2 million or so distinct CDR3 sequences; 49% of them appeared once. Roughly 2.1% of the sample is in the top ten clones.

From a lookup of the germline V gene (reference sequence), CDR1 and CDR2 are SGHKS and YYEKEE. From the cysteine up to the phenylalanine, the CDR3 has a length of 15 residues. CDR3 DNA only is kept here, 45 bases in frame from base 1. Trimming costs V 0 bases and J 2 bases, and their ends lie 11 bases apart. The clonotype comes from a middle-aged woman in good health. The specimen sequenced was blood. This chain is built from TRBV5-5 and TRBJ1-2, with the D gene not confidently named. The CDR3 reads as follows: CASSLDPSANYGYTF. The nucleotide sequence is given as TGTGCCAGCAGCTTGGACCCGAGTGCCAACTATGGCTACACCTTC.